The entry below gives a single T cell receptor (delta chain) sequence along with its context. TCRdb re-called clones from the RT-PCR reads using CATT. Among 5,000 to 7,500 delta-chain clones, 20% to 30% were seen once, and the ten largest hold around a sixth. The data were taken from a study of gamma-delta T cells after stem cell transplantation. The TCR comes from a human donor. It is not recorded whose cells these are; they may come from a transplant donor. Sequenced sample: gamma-delta T cells.

In nucleotides, the CDR3 is TGTGCTCTTGGCCCTACCTGGGGGACCTACACCGATAAACTCATCTTT. This encodes CALGPTWGTYTDKLIF. This chain uses TRDV1 with TRDJ1, with 8 bases aligning to TRDD3. The V gene's germline CDR1 is TSWWSYY and CDR2 QGS. This CDR3 contains 16 residues. The trim removed 6 bases at V and 0 bases at J, leaving 9 bases unmatched.